This entry is about one TCR beta chain. Its specificity is not known. A much bigger clone sits one base away, suggesting this may be a read error. The CDR3 carries no conserved terminal phenylalanine or tryptophan, so it likely arises from a read error. Trimming took 6 bases from V and 2 from J, leaving 14 bases between them. The germline V gene encodes CDR1 SGDLS and CDR2 YYNGEE. This CDR3 has 14 amino acids. This sample is drawn from a study of T cells in Graves' hyperthyroidism and ophthalmopathy. General study findings and limits: Progression to ophthalmopathy was predicted a median of about six months early.

RNA transcripts served as the template for amplifying TCR beta CDR3 regions. The HTBI primer set was used in a first-round RT-PCR of the TCR CDR3. TCRdb analysed the multiplex PCR reads with MiXCR anew, one entry per CDR3 protein. The table shows about 680,000 distinct CDR3 sequences, with approximately 36% occurring only once. The chain uses TRBV9 and TRBJ1-2, with D possibly being TRBD1 (6 bases). The clonotype comes from a woman aged 40 to 50 with Graves' hyperthyroidism. The sample consisted of blood. CDR3: CASNPSGGNYGYTL. The CDR3 DNA sequence: TGTGCCAGCAACCCCTCCGGGGGCAACTATGGCTACACCCTC.